The clone carrying this TCR delta chain occurred once. Trimming took off 4 bases at V and 4 bases at J, with 24 bases between the two ends. Germline CDR1 reads GEAIGNYY; CDR2 reads EKD. This CDR3 contains 17 residues. The data derive from a study of gamma-delta T cells after stem cell transplantation. TCRdb called clones from the RT-PCR reads again using CATT. Of 7,000 or so delta-chain clones listed, approximately 25% are singletons. Input material: gamma-delta T cells. This TCR came from a human donor. It is not recorded whose cells these are; they may come from a transplant donor. The chain joins TRDV2 to TRDJ1; possibly TRDD3 for D (6 bases). DNA of the CDR3: TGTGCCTGTGATCCCCTAGGTCAGGGGGAAACGGACGATAAACTCATCTTT. This codes for CACDPLGQGETDDKLIF.